Below, 18 T cell receptor beta chains from the same sample are listed, as sequenced in a study of HIV-infected patients and healthy controls. In TCRdb, the 5' RACE reads were re-called with MiXCR into one record per CDR3 protein. The sample gives 70,000 or so distinct CDR3 sequences, around 16% of which show up once; approximately 6% is in the top ten. The sequenced sample consisted of CD4+ T cells from blood. These TCRs come from a human donor in good health.

This chain joins TRBV29-1 and TRBJ2-7; maybe TRBD1 (7 bases). The CDR3 sequence is 16 residues long. Trimming shortened V by 4 bases and J by 4 bases, and 23 bases separated the two germline ends. Per germline, CDR1 SQVTM and CDR2 ANQGSEA. CDR3 sequence (DNA): TGCAGCGTTGCAAGATTCGCCGCGGGACAGATTTACGAGCAGTACTTC. This codes for CSVARFAAGQIYEQYF.

This clonotype showed up many times. The V gene is TRBV28, the J gene TRBJ2-7; D is unclear. V was clipped by 5 bases and J by 2 bases, with 7 bases between them. The germline V gene encodes CDR1 MDHEN and CDR2 SYDVKM. This CDR3 is built from 12 residues. This chain's CDR3 is CASSPTPYEQYF. The CDR3 coding sequence is TGTGCCAGCAGTCCCACCCCCTACGAGCAGTACTTC.

The chain couples TRBV20-1 to TRBJ1-5; D possibly corresponds to TRBD1 (5 bases). The CDR3 spans 13 residues. Germline V gene lookup returns CDR1 DFQATT and CDR2 SNEGSKA (reference sequence). For the CDR3, the DNA is TGCAGCAGCTCGCTAGGGGTTAATCAGCCCCAGCATTTT. The encoded protein is CSSSLGVNQPQHF.

A few counts support this clonotype. The V and J genes are TRBV6-2 or TRBV6-3 and TRBJ1-5; D is unresolved. This CDR3 has 14 amino acids. Per germline, CDR1 MNHEY and CDR2 SVGEGT. Deletions cut 6 bases from V and 5 bases from J, with 14 bases between. The CDR3 sequence: CASRKNLGDQPQHF. CDR3 nucleotides: TGTGCCAGCAGGAAAAACCTCGGGGATCAGCCCCAGCATTTT.

This clonotype has just a few counts. The V call is TRBV5-1, the J call TRBJ1-5; D is perhaps TRBD1 (5 bases). Trimming stripped 4 bases from V and 4 bases from J, with 12 bases between. The CDR3 runs 14 residues. CDR1 is SGHRS and CDR2 is YFSETQ in the germline V gene. The DNA of the CDR3 is TGCGCCAGCAGCCCGGGGCCTGGGAATCAGCCCCAGCATTTT. The encoded protein is CASSPGPGNQPQHF.

Many counts were recorded for this clonotype. The chain joins TRBV29-1 to TRBJ2-1, with a possible D match to TRBD2 (6 bases). Germline CDR1 reads SQVTM; CDR2 reads ANQGSEA. The germline V and J ends were trimmed by 4 bases and 0 bases, with 13 bases remaining between them. There are 15 residues in the CDR3. Written as DNA, the CDR3 is TGCAGCGTTGTTCTCGCGGGGAACTCCTACAATGAGCAGTTCTTC. Translating gives CSVVLAGNSYNEQFF.

In its sample, this clonotype was seen a few times. The V call is TRBV18, the J call TRBJ2-2; D is possibly TRBD1 or TRBD2 (5 bases each). The CDR3 runs 16 residues. The germline gives CDR1 KGHSH, CDR2 LQKENI. V dropped 3 bases and J dropped 1 base, with 12 bases sitting between them. The CDR3 DNA is TGTGCCAGCTCACCCCTGGGACCTGGGAACACCGGGGAGCTGTTTTTT. As protein: CASSPLGPGNTGELFF.

This clonotype was found a few times. The chain recombines TRBV7-2 with TRBJ2-3; D is uncertain. Trimming shortened V by 1 base and J by 4 bases, and 9 bases separated the two germline ends. The CDR3 extends over 14 amino acids. Germline V lookup: CDR1 SGHTA, CDR2 FQGNSA. The CDR3 DNA reads as TGTGCCAGCAGCTTAGTAATGGGGTCAGATACGCAGTATTTT. Residues: CASSLVMGSDTQYF.

This clonotype was picked up a small number of times. V gene TRBV7-9 combines with J gene TRBJ1-2; no definite D call. The CDR3 has 17 residues. With 1 base removed from V and 0 bases from J, the gap between germline ends came to 15 bases. Germline lookup yields CDR1 SEHNR and CDR2 FQNEAQ (reference sequence). The chain's CDR3 is CASSLGGPSTSNYGYTF. The DNA for the CDR3 is TGTGCCAGCAGCTTAGGGGGTCCGTCTACTTCTAACTATGGCTACACCTTC. Variable domain in full (rest from reference TRBV7-9 and TRBJ1-2): DTGVSQNPRHKITKRGQNVTFRCDPISEHNRLYWYRQTLGQGPEFLTYFQNEAQLEKSRLLSDRFSAERPKGSFSTLEIQRTEQGDSAMYLCASSLGGPSTSNYGYTFGSGTRLTVV.

This clonotype was seen repeatedly, ten times or more. This sequence joins TRBV5-1 and TRBJ1-1, with a weak D call TRBD1 (6 bases). Trimming left V 5 bases short and J 2 bases short, with 10 bases between. Germline CDR1 and CDR2: SGHRS and YFSETQ. The CDR3 contains 13 residues. CDR3 amino acids: CASRRTVNTEAFF. The CDR3 DNA follows: TGCGCCAGCAGAAGGACAGTTAACACTGAAGCTTTCTTT. Variable domain in full (rest from reference TRBV5-1 and TRBJ1-1): KAGVTQTPRYLIKTRGQQVTLSCSPISGHRSVSWYQQTPGQGLQFLFEYFSETQRNKGNFPGRFSGRQFSNSRSEMNVSTLELGDSALYLCASRRTVNTEAFFGQGTRLTVV.

This clonotype turned up a few times. V usage is TRBV18 and J usage is TRBJ2-6; D not resolved. Trimming cost V 3 bases and J 4 bases, with 10 bases left between them. In germline, CDR1 is KGHSH, CDR2 LQKENI. The CDR3 covers 15 residues. CDR3 sequence (DNA): TGTGCCAGCTCACCTGGAAGGAGCGGGGCCAACGTCCTGACTTTC. It is translated as CASSPGRSGANVLTF.

This clonotype has only a few counts. The CDR3 region has the DNA TGCGCCAGCAGCTCTCAAGACAACACTGAAGCTTTCTTT. As protein: CASSSQDNTEAFF. The genes are TRBV5-1 and TRBJ1-1, with no clear D. There are 13 residues in the CDR3. Per the germline V gene, CDR1 is SGHRS and CDR2 is YFSETQ. Trimming pared 3 bases from V and 2 bases from J, leaving 8 bases between. Full variable domain (remainder filled in from reference TRBV5-1 and TRBJ1-1): KAGVTQTPRYLIKTRGQQVTLSCSPISGHRSVSWYQQTPGQGLQFLFEYFSETQRNKGNFPGRFSGRQFSNSRSEMNVSTLELGDSALYLCASSSQDNTEAFFGQGTRLTVV.

The rearrangement uses TRBV24-1 and TRBJ1-2; the D gene is possibly TRBD1 (5 bases). Trimming removed 5 bases from V and 0 bases from J, with 6 bases in between. The CDR3 contains 13 residues. Germline V gives CDR1 KGHDR, CDR2 SFDVKD. The CDR3 sequence: CATSVGANYGYTF. Here the CDR3 DNA reads TGTGCCACCAGTGTGGGGGCTAACTATGGCTACACCTTC.

This chain uses TRBV20-1 with TRBJ2-5, with 7 bases identical to TRBD2. Germline CDR1 DFQATT, CDR2 SNEGSKA (reference sequence). The V and J ends lost 6 bases and 2 bases, in that order; junction bases with no gene match: 9. This CDR3 comprises 14 residues. As DNA, the CDR3 is TGCAGTGCGACTGATGTGCGGGGGCAAGAGACCCAGTACTTC. Translation: CSATDVRGQETQYF.

The chain joins TRBV19 to TRBJ2-2; 8 bases line up with TRBD1. The length of the CDR3 is 16 residues. Germline CDR1 is LNHDA and CDR2 is SQIVND (reference sequence). Trimming removed 2 bases from V and 3 bases from J; junction bases left unmatched: 5. CDR3: CASSIIGTGHTGELFF. The DNA for the CDR3 is TGTGCCAGTAGTATAATCGGGACAGGACACACCGGGGAGCTGTTTTTT.

This clonotype has a count of ten or more. The chain combines TRBV28 with TRBJ1-5; no firm D call. Trimming left V 6 bases short and J 10 bases short, with 34 bases between. This CDR3 is built from 19 residues. Germline-derived CDR1 and CDR2 are MDHEN and SYDVKM. The chain's CDR3 is CASRPTAKVPAANMRPQHF. CDR3 nucleotide sequence: TGTGCCAGCAGGCCAACTGCCAAGGTCCCGGCGGCAAATATGCGACCCCAGCATTTT.

The V gene is TRBV19, the J gene TRBJ1-2; D gene unclear. The CDR3 is 15 amino acids. Germline V gene lookup returns CDR1 LNHDA and CDR2 SQIVND (reference sequence). Trimming stripped 5 bases from V and 0 bases from J, with 13 bases between. The CDR3 loop is CASSYSGLANYGYTF. The CDR3 DNA sequence: TGTGCCAGTAGTTACTCCGGGCTAGCTAACTATGGCTACACCTTC. Full variable domain (rest looked up from reference TRBV19 and TRBJ1-2): DGGITQSPKYLFRKEGQNVTLSCEQNLNHDAMYWYRQDPGQGLRLIYYSQIVNDFQKGDIAEGYSVSREKKESFPLTVTSAQKNPTAFYLCASSYSGLANYGYTFGSGTRLTVV.

The V gene is TRBV12-3 or TRBV12-4, the J gene TRBJ2-1; 11 positions match TRBD2. The CDR3 runs 15 residues. The V and J ends lost 6 bases and 2 bases, in that order; junction bases with no gene match: 3. CDR3 region: CASSPSGRPYNEQFF. CDR3 in DNA: TGTGCCAGCAGCCCTAGCGGGAGGCCCTACAATGAGCAGTTCTTC.